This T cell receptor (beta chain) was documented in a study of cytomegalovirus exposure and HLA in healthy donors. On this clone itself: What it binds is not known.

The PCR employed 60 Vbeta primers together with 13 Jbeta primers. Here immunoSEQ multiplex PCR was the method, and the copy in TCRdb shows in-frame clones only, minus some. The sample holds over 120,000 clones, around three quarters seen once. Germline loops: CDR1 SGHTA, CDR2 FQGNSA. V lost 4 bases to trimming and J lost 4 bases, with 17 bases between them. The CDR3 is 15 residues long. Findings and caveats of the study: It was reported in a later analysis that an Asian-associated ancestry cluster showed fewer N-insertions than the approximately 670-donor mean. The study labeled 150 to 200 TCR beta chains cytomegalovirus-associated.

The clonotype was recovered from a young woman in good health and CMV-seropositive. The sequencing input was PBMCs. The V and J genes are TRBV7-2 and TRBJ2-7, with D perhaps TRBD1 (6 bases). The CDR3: CASSSDRPGPYEQYF. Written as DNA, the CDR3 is TGTGCCAGCAGCTCAGACAGGCCCGGGCCATACGAGCAGTACTTC.